Below, one T cell receptor (beta chain) is given with its context. CDR1 is SNHLY and CDR2 is FYNNEI in the germline V gene. V shed 5 bases and J shed 4 bases, with 23 bases lying between them. This CDR3 contains 17 residues. The record originates from a study of shared clonotypes between healthy human individuals. The repertoire was sequenced with immunoSEQ multiplex PCR; TCRdb's copy has only in-frame clones and lacks some. The profile shows roughly 2,500,000 clones, approximately 94% of them singletons. This sequence originates from a young man in good health. Some clones in this sample may be carry-over from other donors' samples. Sequences were obtained from naive CD4+ T cells from PBMCs. Noted subset: CD45RA+ positively selected. The rearrangement uses TRBV2 and TRBJ2-5, with D possibly TRBD1 on 6 matching bases. Here the CDR3 DNA reads TGTGCCAGCAGTATAAGTAGGGGGTTCGCCCGTGTAGAGACCCAGTACTTC. Amino acid sequence: CASSISRGFARVETQYF.